The 29 T cell receptor beta chains below all came from one sample that was sequenced in a study of CD8+ T cells in alopecia areata. Isolated RNA was reverse transcribed into cDNA used as the sequencing template. Only in-frame clones appear in the TCRdb table, and some are missing; sequencing was by immunoSEQ multiplex PCR. Of some 120,000 clones in the sample, roughly 58% are singletons; the top ten hold under 5%. The sequenced sample was CD4+ T cells sorted from blood, obtained at week 0. The receptors stem from a human donor with alopecia areata.

The rearrangement links TRBV6-5 to TRBJ2-7; 8 nucleotides align to TRBD1. This CDR3 has 16 amino acids. Looked up from germline, CDR1 is MNHEY and CDR2 is SVGAGI. V shed 2 bases and J 5 bases; nucleotides not matched to a gene: 11. In DNA, the CDR3 is TGTGCCAGCAGTTACCCTTCACAGGGGGGAGTGGACGAGCAGTACTTC. Its protein is CASSYPSQGGVDEQYF.

The V and J genes are TRBV25-1 and TRBJ2-5; D is undetermined. V was pared by 1 base and J by 3 bases, with 15 bases between. The CDR3 extends over 16 amino acids. CDR1 is MGHDK and CDR2 is SYGVNS in the germline V gene. CDR3 nucleotide sequence: TGTGCCAGCAGTGAATCACCGACGGGCGGAAAAGAGACCCAGTACTTC. Its translation is CASSESPTGGKETQYF.

This clone has a handful of counts. This chain uses TRBV7-3 with TRBJ2-1, with 13 bases aligning to TRBD2. This CDR3 spans 15 amino acids. With 5 bases clipped from V and 7 bases from J, the junction kept 5 bases outside the gene matches. Germline V gene sequence: CDR1 SGHTA, CDR2 FQGTGA. This CDR3 is CASSPRLAGGNEQFF. The CDR3 nucleotides are TGTGCCAGCAGCCCAAGACTAGCGGGAGGTAATGAGCAGTTCTTC.

The chain links TRBV11-2 to TRBJ2-7; weak D call: TRBD1 (5 bases). V dropped 5 bases and J dropped 7 bases, with 18 bases sitting between them. Per germline, CDR1 SGHAT and CDR2 FQNNGV. The CDR3 sequence is 14 residues long. Here the CDR3 reads CASSPRVAPPEQYF. CDR3 coding DNA: TGTGCCAGCAGCCCCAGGGTTGCACCCCCTGAGCAGTACTTC. Looking up the rest from reference TRBV11-2 and TRBJ2-7 gives the full variable domain: EAGVAQSPRYKIIEKRQSVAFWCNPISGHATLYWYQQILGQGPKLLIQFQNNGVVDDSQLPKDRFSAERLKGVDSTLKIQPAKLEDSAVYLCASSPRVAPPEQYFGPGTRLTVT.

A few counts support this clone. This chain uses TRBV9 with TRBJ2-5; TRBD1 is a possible D gene (7 bases). V was clipped by 0 bases and J by 5 bases, with 14 bases between them. Per the germline V gene, CDR1 is SGDLS and CDR2 is YYNGEE. The CDR3 loop spans 15 amino acids. The CDR3 loop is CASSVATGEVETQYF. CDR3 sequence (DNA): TGTGCCAGCAGCGTAGCTACAGGGGAGGTTGAGACCCAGTACTTC.

In this sample, this clone turned up once. V is TRBV7-2 and J is TRBJ2-4; TRBD2 aligns across 7 bases. This CDR3 comprises 17 residues. V trimming: 4 bases; J trimming: 0 bases; junction bases outside the gene matches: 9. Germline V lookup: CDR1 SGHTA, CDR2 FQGNSA. CDR3 residues: CASSSVGTTLAKNIQYF. As DNA, the CDR3 is TGTGCCAGCAGCTCGGTAGGGACTACTCTAGCCAAAAACATTCAGTACTTC.

The genes are TRBV7-2 and TRBJ2-7; D gene uncertain. The V gene's germline CDR1 is SGHTA and CDR2 FQGNSA. V gave up 5 bases and J gave up 0 bases, with 5 bases separating them. The CDR3 has 12 amino acids. For the CDR3, the DNA is TGTGCCAGCAGCCCAGTCTCCTACGAGCAGTACTTC. Encoded protein: CASSPVSYEQYF.

The genes are TRBV5-1 and TRBJ2-7; D uncertain. CDR1 and CDR2 (germline): SGHRS, YFSETQ. The CDR3 consists of 13 residues. V lost 4 bases and J 1 base, leaving 9 bases between the germline ends. The CDR3: CASSQQVSYEQYF. CDR3 coding DNA: TGCGCCAGCAGCCAGCAGGTATCCTACGAGCAGTACTTC.

The V and J genes are TRBV7-2 and TRBJ2-5, with D possibly matching TRBD1 (6 bases). The CDR3 runs to 16 residues. Trimming pared 0 bases from V and 2 bases from J, leaving 13 bases between. The V gene's germline CDR1 is SGHTA and CDR2 FQGNSA. The CDR3 is CASSLATSRGQETQYF. The CDR3 DNA sequence: TGTGCCAGCAGCTTAGCGACTTCTAGGGGGCAAGAGACCCAGTACTTC.

The chain carries TRBV27 and TRBJ2-4; 10 bases line up with TRBD1. With 5 bases clipped from V and 0 bases from J, the junction kept 7 bases outside the gene matches. CDR3 size: 17 residues. Germline V lookup: CDR1 MNHEY, CDR2 SMNVEV (reference sequence). CDR3 sequence (DNA): TGTGCCAGCAGTGGGGGGACAGGGGTCCTAGCCAAAAACATTCAGTACTTC. Its protein is CASSGGTGVLAKNIQYF.

J is TRBJ2-7 and V is TRBV2, with D perhaps TRBD2 (5 bases). V lost 8 bases, J lost 6 bases, and 20 bases lay in between. Germline CDR1 reads SNHLY; CDR2 reads FYNNEI. The CDR3 is 14 residues long. The CDR3 loop reads CASFLEGPGSEQYF. CDR3 bases: TGTGCCAGCTTCCTTGAGGGCCCAGGCTCCGAGCAGTACTTC.

The V call is TRBV6-1, the J call TRBJ2-7; TRBD1 might be the D (6 bases). The germline V and J ends were trimmed by 10 bases and 1 base, with 8 bases remaining between them. The germline V gene has CDR1 MNHNS and CDR2 SASEGT. The CDR3 spans 11 residues. Here the CDR3 reads CATDSSYEQYF. The CDR3 nucleotides read TGTGCCACGGACAGTTCCTACGAGCAGTACTTC.

The genes are TRBV7-2 and TRBJ2-1, with 9 bases that match TRBD2. V shed 1 base, J shed 7 bases, and the junction held 11 bases outside the gene matches. Germline CDR1 SGHTA, CDR2 FQGNSA. The CDR3 sequence is 17 residues long. CDR3 in DNA: TGTGCCAGCAGCTTAGTCCTATTGGCGGGAGGGGGGAATGAGCAGTTCTTC. Translation: CASSLVLLAGGGNEQFF.

The genes are TRBV30 and TRBJ2-2; 8 bases fit TRBD2. Trimming took 0 bases from V and 7 from J; bases not matched to a gene: 7. Germline V gives CDR1 GTSNPN, CDR2 SVGIG (reference sequence). The CDR3 length is 15 residues. The CDR3 spells CAWSVVGRALGELFF. CDR3 in DNA: TGTGCCTGGAGTGTGGTCGGGAGGGCCCTCGGGGAGCTGTTTTTT.

A few counts support this clone. The chain has TRBV5-4 and TRBJ2-2; D is ambiguous. V lost 0 bases, J lost 3 bases, and 9 bases lay in between. Germline V lookup: CDR1 SGHNT, CDR2 YYREEE (reference sequence). The CDR3 extends over 15 amino acids. In DNA, the CDR3 is TGTGCCAGCAGCTTGGTCGACGGCTACACCGGGGAGCTGTTTTTT. It codes for CASSLVDGYTGELFF.

The rearrangement joins TRBV9 to TRBJ2-5; no clear D gene. With 3 bases removed from V and 0 bases from J, the gap between germline ends came to 9 bases. Looked up from germline, CDR1 is SGDLS and CDR2 is YYNGEE. The CDR3 runs 14 residues. CDR3 coding DNA: TGTGCCAGCAGCGCCCAATCGTACCAAGAGACCCAGTACTTC. Amino acids: CASSAQSYQETQYF.

This clone has a handful of counts. The J gene is TRBJ2-3, the V gene TRBV18; no definite D call. The germline V gene has CDR1 KGHSH and CDR2 LQKENI. The CDR3 consists of 12 residues. Trimming stripped 3 bases from V and 5 bases from J, with 6 bases between. The CDR3 DNA reads as TGTGCCAGCTCACCTTCAATAGATACGCAGTATTTT. Its protein is CASSPSIDTQYF.

This rearrangement joins TRBV15 to TRBJ2-1, with 8 bases aligning to TRBD1. The J segment lost 9 bases and the V segment lost 0 bases, leaving 7 bases of the junction unmatched. The length of the CDR3 is 15 residues. CDR1 is LNHNV, CDR2 YYDKDF, per germline (reference sequence). The CDR3 bases are TGTGCCACCAGCAGAGACCGGACAGGGCATTTTGAGCAGTTCTTC. Protein sequence: CATSRDRTGHFEQFF.

The V gene is TRBV5-1, the J gene TRBJ1-4, with 7 positions matching TRBD1. V trimming: 7 bases; J trimming: 3 bases; junction bases outside the gene matches: 6. Germline values: CDR1 SGHRS, CDR2 YFSETQ. This CDR3 is 14 amino acids long. The CDR3 nucleotides read TGCGCCAGCGGCAGGGGGTCGGCTAATGAAAAACTGTTTTTT. As protein: CASGRGSANEKLFF.

The J gene is TRBJ2-2, the V gene TRBV2; 11 bases are shared with TRBD2. CDR3 length: 15 amino acids. Germline V gene lookup returns CDR1 SNHLY and CDR2 FYNNEI. V lost 5 bases to trimming and J lost 4 bases; unmatched junction nucleotides: 3. The CDR3 DNA reads TGTGCCAGCAGTCCGACTAGCGGGGTCACCGGGGAGCTGTTTTTT. It yields the protein CASSPTSGVTGELFF.

This clone was observed a few times. The rearrangement links TRBV7-3 to TRBJ2-1, with a weak D call TRBD2 (6 bases). Trimming left V 5 bases short and J 4 bases short, with 15 bases between. This CDR3 spans 15 amino acids. Germline CDR1 is SGHTA and CDR2 is FQGTGA. The CDR3 spells CASSPSGHSYNEQFF. Written as DNA, the CDR3 is TGTGCCAGCAGCCCAAGCGGGCACTCATACAATGAGCAGTTCTTC.

The chain is built from TRBV14 and TRBJ1-2; D gene unclear. CDR3 length equals 15 residues. Trimming stripped 1 base from V and 0 bases from J, with 9 bases between. Germline CDR1 and CDR2: SGHDN and FVKESK. The CDR3 DNA follows: TGTGCCAGCAGCCAAGGGAACAGCCCTAACTATGGCTACACCTTC. Amino acids: CASSQGNSPNYGYTF.

The CDR3: CASSPGGLAGGRNEQFF. For the CDR3, the DNA is TGCGCCAGCAGCCCGGGAGGACTAGCGGGAGGTAGGAATGAGCAGTTCTTC. This chain uses TRBV5-1 with TRBJ2-1, with 14 nucleotides matching TRBD2. After removal of 4 bases from V and 7 bases from J, the junction contained 10 bases not matched to a gene. CDR3 length: 17 residues. CDR1 and CDR2 (germline): SGHRS, YFSETQ. The whole variable domain, remainder taken from reference TRBV5-1 and TRBJ2-1, is KAGVTQTPRYLIKTRGQQVTLSCSPISGHRSVSWYQQTPGQGLQFLFEYFSETQRNKGNFPGRFSGRQFSNSRSEMNVSTLELGDSALYLCASSPGGLAGGRNEQFFGPGTRLTVL.

This clone has only a few counts. CDR3 bases: TGTGCCAGCAGTTTCCAGCATACCCAGGATGGCTACACCTTC. Translated, it gives CASSFQHTQDGYTF. The chain links TRBV25-1 to TRBJ1-2; D is unclear. V lost 5 bases and J 6 bases, leaving 16 bases between the germline ends. Germline values: CDR1 MGHDK, CDR2 SYGVNS. The CDR3 covers 14 residues.

The J gene is TRBJ2-7, the V gene TRBV7-2; D is perhaps TRBD1 (6 bases). The CDR3 covers 15 residues. Germline V gene sequence: CDR1 SGHTA, CDR2 FQGNSA. V dropped 3 bases and J dropped 3 bases, with 15 bases sitting between them. In DNA, the CDR3 is TGTGCCAGCAGCTTTGGCGGCCAGGGGATCTACGAGCAGTACTTC. It encodes CASSFGGQGIYEQYF.

The rearrangement links TRBV5-1 to TRBJ2-5, with D perhaps being TRBD1 or TRBD2 (5 bases each). V shed 2 bases and J shed 5 bases, with 22 bases lying between them. Germline CDR1 SGHRS, CDR2 YFSETQ. This CDR3 spans 17 amino acids. The DNA for the CDR3 is TGCGCCAGCAGCTTTAGGGACCCGGGGCCGACCGGGGAGACCCAGTACTTC. This encodes CASSFRDPGPTGETQYF.

The chain combines TRBV5-1 with TRBJ2-1, with 8 bases lining up with TRBD2. The CDR3 contains 16 residues. The J segment lost 3 bases and the V segment lost 4 bases, leaving 9 bases of the junction unmatched. Per germline, CDR1 SGHRS and CDR2 YFSETQ. CDR3 nucleotide sequence: TGCGCCAGCAGCCCTCGATTGAGCGGGAGCTACAATGAGCAGTTCTTC. This gives the protein CASSPRLSGSYNEQFF.

V and J are TRBV25-1 and TRBJ1-3; 9 bases are a match to TRBD1. CDR3 length: 15 residues. V lost 3 bases, J lost 3 bases, and 3 bases stayed unmatched. Germline values: CDR1 MGHDK, CDR2 SYGVNS. The CDR3 reads CASSEYRGLGNTIYF. CDR3 nucleotides: TGTGCCAGCAGTGAGTACAGGGGGCTTGGAAACACCATATATTTT.

This clone was observed a single time. CDR3 DNA: TGTGCCACCAGCAGAGATCCAACAGTTAGGAGCTATGGCTACACCTTC. It specifies CATSRDPTVRSYGYTF. The chain links TRBV15 to TRBJ1-2; no reliable D call. The ends were cut back, 0 bases at V and 4 bases at J, with 15 bases in the middle. Germline V lookup: CDR1 LNHNV, CDR2 YYDKDF (reference sequence). This CDR3 has 16 amino acids. Combining the CDR3 with reference TRBV15 and TRBJ1-2 gives the whole variable domain DAMVIQNPRYQVTQFGKPVTLSCSQTLNHNVMYWYQQKSSQAPKLLFHYYDKDFNNEADTPDNFQSRRPNTSFCFLDIRSPGLGDTAMYLCATSRDPTVRSYGYTFGSGTRLTVV.